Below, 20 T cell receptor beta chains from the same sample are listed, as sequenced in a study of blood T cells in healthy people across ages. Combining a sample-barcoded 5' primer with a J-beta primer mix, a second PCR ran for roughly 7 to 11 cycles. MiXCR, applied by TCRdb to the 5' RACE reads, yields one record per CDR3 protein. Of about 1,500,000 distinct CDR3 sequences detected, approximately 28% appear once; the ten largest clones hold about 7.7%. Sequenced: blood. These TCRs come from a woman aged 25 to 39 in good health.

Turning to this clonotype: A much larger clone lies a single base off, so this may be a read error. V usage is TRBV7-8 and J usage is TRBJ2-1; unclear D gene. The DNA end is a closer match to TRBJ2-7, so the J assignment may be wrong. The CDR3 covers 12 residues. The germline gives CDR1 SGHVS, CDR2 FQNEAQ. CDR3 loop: CASSPMWNEQYF. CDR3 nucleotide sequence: TGTGCCAGCAGCCCCATGTGGAATGAGCAGTACTTC.

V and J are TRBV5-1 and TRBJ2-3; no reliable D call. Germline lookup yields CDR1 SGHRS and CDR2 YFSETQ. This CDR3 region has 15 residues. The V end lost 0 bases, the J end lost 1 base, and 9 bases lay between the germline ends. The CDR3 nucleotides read TGCGCCAGCAGCTTGGGTGACCCTCGCACAGATACGCAGTATTTT. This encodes CASSLGDPRTDTQYF.

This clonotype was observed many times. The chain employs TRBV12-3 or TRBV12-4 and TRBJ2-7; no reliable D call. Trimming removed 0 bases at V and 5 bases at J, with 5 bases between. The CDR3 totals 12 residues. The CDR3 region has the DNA TGTGCCAGCAGTTTAGCCCGCCACGAGCAGTACTTC. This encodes CASSLARHEQYF.

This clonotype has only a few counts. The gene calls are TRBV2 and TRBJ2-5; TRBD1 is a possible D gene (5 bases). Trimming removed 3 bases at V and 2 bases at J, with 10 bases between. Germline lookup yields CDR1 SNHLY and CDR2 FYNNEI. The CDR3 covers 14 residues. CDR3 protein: CASSDWGRQETQYF. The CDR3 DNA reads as TGTGCCAGCAGTGACTGGGGCCGACAAGAGACCCAGTACTTC.

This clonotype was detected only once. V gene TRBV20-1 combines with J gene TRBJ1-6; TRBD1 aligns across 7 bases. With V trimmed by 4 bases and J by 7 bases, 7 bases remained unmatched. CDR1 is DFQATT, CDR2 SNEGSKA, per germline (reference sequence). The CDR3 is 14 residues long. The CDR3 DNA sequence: TGCAGTGCTATCGGGACAGTGATGAATTCACCCCTCCACTTT. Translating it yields CSAIGTVMNSPLHF.

CDR3 amino acids: CASSPEGLGNQPQHF. The CDR3 nucleotides read TGCGCCAGCAGCCCGGAGGGTTTAGGCAATCAGCCCCAGCATTTT. V usage is TRBV5-1 and J usage is TRBJ1-5; D is undetermined. CDR1 and CDR2 from the germline V gene are SGHRS and YFSETQ. V was clipped by 4 bases and J by 2 bases, with 13 bases between them. This CDR3 spans 15 amino acids.

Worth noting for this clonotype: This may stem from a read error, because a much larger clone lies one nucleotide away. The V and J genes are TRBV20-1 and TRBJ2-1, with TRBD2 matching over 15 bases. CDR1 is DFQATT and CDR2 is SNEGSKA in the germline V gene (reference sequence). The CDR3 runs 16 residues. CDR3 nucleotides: TGCAGTGCTAGAGATGGACTAGCGGGGGGGAGCAATGAGCTGTTCTTC. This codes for CSARDGLAGGSNELFF.

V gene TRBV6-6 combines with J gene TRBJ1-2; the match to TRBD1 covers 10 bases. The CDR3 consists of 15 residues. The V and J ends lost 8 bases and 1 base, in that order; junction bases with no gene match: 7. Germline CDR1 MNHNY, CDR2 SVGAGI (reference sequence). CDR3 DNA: TGTGCCAGCGAGACAGGGGGCGCCGGTAACTATGGCTACACCTTC. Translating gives CASETGGAGNYGYTF.

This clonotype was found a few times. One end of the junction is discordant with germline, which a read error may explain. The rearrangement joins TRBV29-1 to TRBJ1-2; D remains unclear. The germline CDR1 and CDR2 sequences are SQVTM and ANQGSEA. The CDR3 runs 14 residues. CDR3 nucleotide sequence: TGCAGCGTTGAAGATCCCACGGGAGACTACGGCTACACCTTC. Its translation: CSVEDPTGDYGYTF.

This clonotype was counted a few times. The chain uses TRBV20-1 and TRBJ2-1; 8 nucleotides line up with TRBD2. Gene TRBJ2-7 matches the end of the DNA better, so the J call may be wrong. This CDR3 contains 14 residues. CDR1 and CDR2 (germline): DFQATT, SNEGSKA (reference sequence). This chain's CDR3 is CSALTGGVYNEQYF. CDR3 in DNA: TGCAGTGCTCTTACGGGAGGGGTCTACAATGAGCAGTACTTC.

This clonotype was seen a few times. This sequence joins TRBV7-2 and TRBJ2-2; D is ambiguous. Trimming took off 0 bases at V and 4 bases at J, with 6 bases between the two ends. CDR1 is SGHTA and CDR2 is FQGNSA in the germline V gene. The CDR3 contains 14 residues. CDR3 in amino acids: CASSLALSTGELFF. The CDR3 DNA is TGTGCCAGCAGCTTAGCGCTAAGCACCGGGGAGCTGTTTTTT.

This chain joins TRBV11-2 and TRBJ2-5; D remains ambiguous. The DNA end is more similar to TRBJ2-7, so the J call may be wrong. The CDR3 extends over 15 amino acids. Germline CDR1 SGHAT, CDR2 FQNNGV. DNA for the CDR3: TGTGCCAGCAGCTCAGAGACAACTGTGGGCTACGAGCAGTACTTC. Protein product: CASSSETTVGYEQYF.

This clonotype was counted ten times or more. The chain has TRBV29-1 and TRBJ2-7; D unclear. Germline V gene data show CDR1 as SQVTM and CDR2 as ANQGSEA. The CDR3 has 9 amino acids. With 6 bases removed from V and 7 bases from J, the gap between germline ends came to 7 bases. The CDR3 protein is CSVGVEQYF. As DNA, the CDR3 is TGCAGCGTAGGAGTTGAGCAGTACTTC.

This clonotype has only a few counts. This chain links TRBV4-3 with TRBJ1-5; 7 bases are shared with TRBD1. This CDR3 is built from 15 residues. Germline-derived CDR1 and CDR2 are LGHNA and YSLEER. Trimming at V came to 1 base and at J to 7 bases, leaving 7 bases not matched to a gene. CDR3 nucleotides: TGCGCCAGCAGCCAAGTGGCAGGGGGAAGGCAGCCCCAGCATTTT. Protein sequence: CASSQVAGGRQPQHF.

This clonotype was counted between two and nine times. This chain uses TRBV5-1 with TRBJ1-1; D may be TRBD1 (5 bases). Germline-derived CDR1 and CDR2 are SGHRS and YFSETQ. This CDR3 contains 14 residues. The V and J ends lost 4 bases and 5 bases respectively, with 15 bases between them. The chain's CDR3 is CASSRDGARTEAFF. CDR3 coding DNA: TGCGCCAGCAGCAGGGATGGGGCCCGGACTGAAGCTTTCTTT.

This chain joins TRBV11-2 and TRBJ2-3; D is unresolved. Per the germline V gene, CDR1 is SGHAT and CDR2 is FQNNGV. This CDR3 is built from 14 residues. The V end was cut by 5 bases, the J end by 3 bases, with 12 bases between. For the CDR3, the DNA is TGTGCCAGCAGCGCTATGGTGGGTACAGATACGCAGTATTTT. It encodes CASSAMVGTDTQYF.

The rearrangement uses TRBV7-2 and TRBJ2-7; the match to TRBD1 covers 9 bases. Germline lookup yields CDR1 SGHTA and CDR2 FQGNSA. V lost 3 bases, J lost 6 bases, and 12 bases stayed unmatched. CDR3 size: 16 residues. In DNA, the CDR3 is TGTGCCAGCAGCTTTTTAACGGGACAGGGCCCCCCCGAGCAGTACTTC. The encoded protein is CASSFLTGQGPPEQYF.

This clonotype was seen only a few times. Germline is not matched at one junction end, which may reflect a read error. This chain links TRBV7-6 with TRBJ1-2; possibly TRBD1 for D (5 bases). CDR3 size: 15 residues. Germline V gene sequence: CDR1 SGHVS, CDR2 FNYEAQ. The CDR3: CTSSLANTGPYGYTF. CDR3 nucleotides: TGTACCAGCAGCTTAGCGAATACAGGCCCCTATGGCTACACCTTC.

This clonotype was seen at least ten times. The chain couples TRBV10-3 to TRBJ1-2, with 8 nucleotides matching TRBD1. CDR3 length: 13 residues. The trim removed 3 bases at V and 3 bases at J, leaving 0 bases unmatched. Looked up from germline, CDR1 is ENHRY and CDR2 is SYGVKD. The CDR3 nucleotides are TGTGCCATCAGTGAACAGGGGGACTATGGCTACACCTTC. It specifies CAISEQGDYGYTF.

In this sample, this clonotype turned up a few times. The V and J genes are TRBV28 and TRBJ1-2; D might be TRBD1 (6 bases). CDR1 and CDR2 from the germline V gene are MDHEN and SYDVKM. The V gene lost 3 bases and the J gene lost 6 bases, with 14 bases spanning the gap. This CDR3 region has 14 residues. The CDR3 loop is CASSFGRGFNGYTF. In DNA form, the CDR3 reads TGTGCCAGCAGTTTTGGCAGGGGATTCAATGGCTACACCTTC.